A selection of T cell receptor beta chains follows, all from one sample in a study of T cell repertoires in cytomegalovirus infection. Via MiXCR, TCRdb re-called the reads, giving one row per CDR3 protein. The repertoire has 350,000 to 450,000 distinct CDR3 sequences, 15% to 20% of them found once; the top ten carry 8.5% to 10%. The specimen sequenced was PBMCs. The receptor set was obtained from a human donor in good health (CMV status not recorded). Some clones in this sample may be carry-over from other donors' samples. Each CDR3 is given with its conserved first and last residue. D genes are given only for firm matches. Clone sizes are given selectively: once, few, many, or a class where the clone is expanded.

D	V	J	size	CDR3	DNA
.	TRBV12-3/TRBV12-4	TRBJ1-5	many	CASRDTWLPYSNQPQHF	TGTGCCAGCAGAGATACATGGTTGCCATATAGCAATCAGCCCCAGCATTTT
.	TRBV20-1	TRBJ2-3	.	CSAAPRGTDTQYF	TGCAGTGCCGCCCCGCGGGGCACAGATACGCAGTATTTT
TRBD2	TRBV7-2	TRBJ2-3	many	CASSLVAGAADTQYF	TGTGCCAGCAGCTTAGTAGCGGGAGCGGCGGATACGCAGTATTTT
TRBD2	TRBV5-8	TRBJ2-3	.	CASSSGLGSGGEDTQYF	TGTGCCAGCAGCTCCGGGTTGGGTAGCGGGGGAGAAGATACGCAGTATTTT
.	TRBV25-1	TRBJ2-5	.	CASSEWVTETQYF	TGTGCCAGCAGTGAGTGGGTGACAGAGACCCAGTACTTC
.	TRBV7-2	TRBJ1-1	many	CASSWSGGNTEAFF	TGTGCCAGCAGCTGGTCTGGAGGGAACACTGAAGCTTTCTTT
.	TRBV28	TRBJ2-5	few	CASSFPGQKRAQYF	TGTGCCAGCAGTTTTCCCGGACAGAAGAGGGCCCAGTACTTC
.	TRBV7-6	TRBJ2-5	many	CASSPPGDGETQYF	TGTGCCAGCAGCCCCCCGGGGGATGGAGAGACCCAGTACTTC
TRBD2	TRBV7-2	TRBJ2-7	many	CASSSLSGLASEQYF	TGTGCCAGCAGCTCCCTATCCGGACTAGCGAGCGAGCAGTACTTC
.	TRBV3-1	TRBJ2-5	few	CASSPPVFAETQYF	TGTGCCAGCAGCCCCCCGGTTTTCGCGGAGACCCAGTACTTC
.	TRBV4-3	TRBJ1-2	.	CASSQRGLNKGENYGYTF	TGCGCCAGCAGCCAAAGGGGACTTAACAAGGGGGAAAACTATGGCTACACCTTC
TRBD1	TRBV18	TRBJ1-6	.	CASSLDRRNSPLHF	TGTGCCAGCTCACTGGACAGGAGGAATTCACCCCTCCACTTT
.	TRBV29-1	TRBJ2-7	few	CSATETYEQYF	TGCAGCGCAACCGAAACCTACGAGCAGTACTTC
.	TRBV12-3/TRBV12-4	TRBJ2-1	many	CAISSVGYNEQFF	TGTGCCATCTCCTCAGTAGGTTACAATGAGCAGTTCTTC
.	TRBV11-2	TRBJ1-4	.	CASSLWTANEKLFF	TGTGCCAGCAGCTTATGGACAGCGAATGAAAAACTGTTTTTT
.	TRBV12-3/TRBV12-4	TRBJ2-1	.	CASRQGQYNEQFF	TGTGCCAGCAGGCAGGGACAATACAATGAGCAGTTCTTC
.	TRBV11-3	TRBJ2-3	many	CASSSGTASTDTQYF	TGTGCCAGCAGCTCCGGGACGGCGAGCACAGATACGCAGTATTTT
TRBD1	TRBV7-2	TRBJ1-1	many	CASEGQGMTEAFF	TGTGCCAGCGAGGGACAGGGTATGACTGAAGCTTTCTTT
.	TRBV12-3/TRBV12-4	TRBJ1-2	few	CASSLGGGIRGYTF	TGTGCCAGCAGCCTGGGGGGTGGGATTCGTGGCTACACCTTC
TRBD2	TRBV20-1	TRBJ2-1	few	CSARGPGLAGGVNYNEQFF	TGCAGTGCTAGGGGTCCCGGACTAGCGGGAGGAGTTAACTACAATGAGCAGTTCTTC
.	TRBV28	TRBJ1-6	once	CASRDTPGTAPFSLHF	TGTGCCAGCAGGGATACCCCCGGGACGGCTCCCTTTTCCCTCCACTTT
.	TRBV7-2	TRBJ2-7	many	CASSSGAPGVEQYF	TGTGCCAGCAGCTCGGGAGCCCCCGGGGTCGAGCAGTACTTC
TRBD1	TRBV6-1	TRBJ1-5	few	CASSSGQYQPQHF	TGTGCCAGCAGCTCGGGACAGTATCAGCCCCAGCATTTT
.	TRBV19	TRBJ2-2	.	CASSFNRGNTGELFF	TGTGCCAGTAGTTTCAACCGGGGGAACACCGGGGAGCTGTTTTTT
.	TRBV2	TRBJ1-1	.	CASSYSGGNTEAFF	TGTGCCAGCAGTTACAGCGGAGGCAACACTGAAGCTTTCTTT
.	TRBV19	TRBJ1-1	many	CASSMRGNTEAFF	TGTGCCAGTAGTATGCGAGGGAACACTGAAGCTTTCTTT
TRBD2	TRBV7-9	TRBJ2-3	many	CASSLPPPSGRAPTDTQYF	TGTGCCAGCAGCTTACCTCCTCCTAGCGGGAGGGCCCCGACAGATACGCAGTATTTT
.	TRBV10-3	TRBJ1-1	.	CAISESVDTEAFF	TGTGCCATCAGTGAGTCGGTAGACACTGAAGCTTTCTTT
TRBD2	TRBV20-1	TRBJ2-7	.	CSASGTRLEQYF	TGCAGTGCTAGTGGGACTAGGCTCGAGCAGTACTTC
.	TRBV7-9	TRBJ2-4	many	CASTAAGAENIQYF	TGTGCCAGCACCGCCGCGGGGGCGGAAAACATTCAGTACTTC
TRBD1	TRBV12-3/TRBV12-4	TRBJ1-1	.	CASTRQGGTEAFF	TGTGCCAGCACCCGACAGGGTGGCACTGAAGCTTTCTTT
TRBD1	TRBV2	TRBJ2-1	many	CASSRTGSYNEQFF	TGTGCCAGCAGTCGGACAGGCTCCTACAATGAGCAGTTCTTC
TRBD2	TRBV5-1	TRBJ2-1	.	CASSLLASGGGREQFF	TGCGCCAGCAGCTTGCTGGCTAGCGGGGGAGGTCGTGAGCAGTTCTTC